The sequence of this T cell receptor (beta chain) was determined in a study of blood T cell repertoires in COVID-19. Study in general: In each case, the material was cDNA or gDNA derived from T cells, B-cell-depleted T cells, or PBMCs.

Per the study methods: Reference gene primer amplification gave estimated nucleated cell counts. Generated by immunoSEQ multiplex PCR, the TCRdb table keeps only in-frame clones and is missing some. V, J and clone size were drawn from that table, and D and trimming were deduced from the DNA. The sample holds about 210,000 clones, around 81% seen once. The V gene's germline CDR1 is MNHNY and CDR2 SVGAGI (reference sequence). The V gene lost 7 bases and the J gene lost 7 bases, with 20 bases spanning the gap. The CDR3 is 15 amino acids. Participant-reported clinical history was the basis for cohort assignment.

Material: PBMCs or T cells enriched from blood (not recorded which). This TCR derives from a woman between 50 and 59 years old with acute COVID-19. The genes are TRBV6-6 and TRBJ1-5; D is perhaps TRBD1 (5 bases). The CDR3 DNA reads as TGTGCCAGCACCGTAGAGGTAGGGGCGCGACAGCCCCAGCATTTT. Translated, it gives CASTVEVGARQPQHF.